This passage covers 27 T cell receptor beta chains from one sample sequenced in a study of OX40 agonist ivuxolimab in advanced cancers. Here immunoSEQ multiplex PCR was the method, and the copy in TCRdb shows in-frame clones only, minus some. In the table there are tens of thousands of clones, roughly four fifths of which are singletons. The source material was CD4+ or CD8+ T cells sorted from blood, sampled in a trial of the OX40 agonist ivuxolimab. These receptors were obtained from an adult with an advanced solid tumor such as melanoma, head and neck, liver or kidney cancer.

This clone was picked up one time. The chain employs TRBV19 and TRBJ2-1; TRBD2 matches at 7 bases. The CDR3 has 13 residues. V lost 7 bases to trimming and J lost 6 bases; unmatched junction nucleotides: 6. The germline V gene has CDR1 LNHDA and CDR2 SQIVND (reference sequence). Here the CDR3 reads CASMATGGNEQFF. The CDR3, as DNA: TGTGCCAGTATGGCAACGGGGGGCAATGAGCAGTTCTTC.

The rearrangement links TRBV6-5 to TRBJ2-3; D unclear. The CDR3 spans 14 residues. The V gene lost 5 bases and the J gene lost 6 bases, with 15 bases spanning the gap. CDR1 MNHEY and CDR2 SVGAGI come from the germline V gene. CDR3 loop: CASSQSGPDDTQYF. CDR3 coding DNA: TGTGCCAGCAGTCAGTCCGGACCTGATGATACGCAGTATTTT.

CDR3 sequence reads: CASRPTSGGHKETQYF. CDR3 bases: TGTGCCAGCAGACCTACTAGCGGGGGCCACAAAGAGACCCAGTACTTC. The chain couples TRBV7-9 to TRBJ2-5, with 11 bases lining up with TRBD2. Trimming took 6 bases from V and 3 from J; bases not matched to a gene: 9. The CDR3 runs 16 residues. Per germline, CDR1 SEHNR and CDR2 FQNEAQ (reference sequence).

The rearrangement links TRBV4-3 to TRBJ2-1, with 7 bases identical to TRBD2. The CDR3 loop spans 16 amino acids. Germline V CDR1 and CDR2: LGHNA, YSLEER. Unmatched junction bases numbered 12, after V lost 0 bases and J lost 10 bases. CDR3 in DNA: TGCGCCAGCAGCCAAGAGCCGAGCGGGGATTGGGGGGAGCAGTTCTTC. This encodes CASSQEPSGDWGEQFF.

The chain recombines TRBV7-2 with TRBJ1-5; the D gene is possibly TRBD1 (6 bases). Germline V CDR1 and CDR2: SGHTA, FQGNSA. The CDR3 totals 15 residues. Trimming pared 6 bases from V and 4 bases from J, leaving 16 bases between. DNA of the CDR3: TGTGCCAGCAGTCCTAGCGGCCAGGGGAATCAGCCCCAGCATTTT. Protein product: CASSPSGQGNQPQHF.

The chain is built from TRBV18 and TRBJ1-3; no reliable D call. The germline V gene encodes CDR1 KGHSH and CDR2 LQKENI. Trimming shortened V by 4 bases and J by 4 bases, and 17 bases separated the two germline ends. CDR3 length: 16 amino acids. CDR3 nucleotide sequence: TGTGCCAGCTCACTATCAGGTCTTGGGAACGGAAACACCATATATTTT. Its protein product is CASSLSGLGNGNTIYF.

The V gene is TRBV19, the J gene TRBJ1-6; D is perhaps TRBD1 (6 bases). Trimming took 3 bases from V and 3 from J, leaving 15 bases between them. The CDR3 consists of 17 residues. Germline V gene lookup returns CDR1 LNHDA and CDR2 SQIVND (reference sequence). The CDR3 nucleotides are TGTGCCAGTAGTATGAGGACAGACAATTTCTATAATTCACCCCTCCACTTT. Protein: CASSMRTDNFYNSPLHF.

The V gene is TRBV29-1, the J gene TRBJ2-5; 8 bases fit TRBD2. The CDR3 contains 13 residues. CDR1 is SQVTM, CDR2 ANQGSEA, per germline. Trimming cost V 6 bases and J 1 base; bases outside gene matches: 4. CDR3 nucleotides: TGCAGCGTCGACGGGGGGGCCCAAGAGACCCAGTACTTC. Protein product: CSVDGGAQETQYF. Using reference TRBV29-1 and TRBJ2-5 for the parts outside the CDR3, the full variable domain is SAVISQKPSRDICQRGTSLTIQCQVDSQVTMMFWYRQQPGQSLTLIATANQGSEATYESGFVIDKFPISRPNLTFSTLTVSNMSPEDSSIYLCSVDGGAQETQYFGPGTRLLVL.

The V gene is TRBV5-4, the J gene TRBJ2-7, with D possibly matching TRBD1 (6 bases). Trimming took 5 bases from V and 3 from J, leaving 21 bases between them. This CDR3 spans 16 amino acids. Germline lookup yields CDR1 SGHNT and CDR2 YYREEE (reference sequence). The CDR3 reads CASRAGSGDGIYEQYF. DNA of the CDR3: TGTGCCAGCAGAGCCGGTTCAGGGGATGGGATCTACGAGCAGTACTTC. The variable domain in full, with the rest retrieved from reference TRBV5-4 and TRBJ2-7, is ETGVTQSPTHLIKTRGQQVTLRCSSQSGHNTVSWYQQALGQGPQFIFQYYREEENGRGNFPPRFSGLQFPNYSSELNVNALELDDSALYLCASRAGSGDGIYEQYFGPGTRLTVT.

A single count supports this clone. This chain connects TRBV4-1 to TRBJ1-1; unclear D gene. The V end was cut by 0 bases, the J end by 1 base, with 9 bases between. Germline V gene data show CDR1 as MGHRA and CDR2 as YSYEKL. The CDR3 is 15 residues long. The CDR3 sequence is CASSQDRVPNTEAFF. CDR3 DNA: TGCGCCAGCAGCCAAGATCGGGTCCCGAACACTGAAGCTTTCTTT.

This chain links TRBV6-1 with TRBJ2-5, with TRBD1 matching 7 bases. Looked up from germline, CDR1 is MNHNS and CDR2 is SASEGT. The CDR3 is 13 residues long. Trimming removed 9 bases from V and 2 bases from J; junction bases left unmatched: 6. DNA for the CDR3: TGTGCCAGTTGGATGGGACAGCAAGAGACCCAGTACTTC. It yields the protein CASWMGQQETQYF.

This chain connects TRBV28 to TRBJ2-5; D is perhaps TRBD1 (5 bases). Germline V gives CDR1 MDHEN, CDR2 SYDVKM. Trimming removed 7 bases from V and 1 base from J, with 16 bases in between. CDR3 length equals 15 residues. The chain's CDR3 is CASMEGAIPQETQYF. The CDR3, as DNA: TGTGCCAGCATGGAAGGGGCTATCCCCCAAGAGACCCAGTACTTC. The whole variable domain, filled in from reference TRBV28 and TRBJ2-5, reads DVKVTQSSRYLVKRTGEKVFLECVQDMDHENMFWYRQDPGLGLRLIYFSYDVKMKEKGDIPEGYSVSREKKERFSLILESASTNQTSMYLCASMEGAIPQETQYFGPGTRLLVL.

The chain is built from TRBV5-5 and TRBJ1-2, with D unresolved. Trimming cost V 2 bases and J 8 bases, with 16 bases left between them. Per germline, CDR1 SGHKS and CDR2 YYEKEE (reference sequence). The CDR3 spans 14 residues. This CDR3 reads CASSLGSGIEGYTF. As DNA, the CDR3 is TGTGCCAGCAGCTTAGGATCCGGTATTGAGGGCTACACCTTC. The full variable domain, with the rest looked up from reference TRBV5-5 and TRBJ1-2, is DAGVTQSPTHLIKTRGQQVTLRCSPISGHKSVSWYQQVLGQGPQFIFQYYEKEERGRGNFPDRFSARQFPNYSSELNVNALLLGDSALYLCASSLGSGIEGYTFGSGTRLTVV.

The rearrangement uses TRBV7-2 and TRBJ2-3, with a weak D call TRBD2 (5 bases). With 3 bases removed from V and 3 bases from J, the gap between germline ends came to 10 bases. The CDR3 has 14 residues. CDR1 is SGHTA, CDR2 FQGNSA, per germline. The CDR3: CASSLNGVTDTQYF. The CDR3 region has the DNA TGTGCCAGCAGCTTGAACGGGGTTACAGATACGCAGTATTTT.

The chain joins TRBV5-8 to TRBJ1-2, with D uncertain. Looked up from germline, CDR1 is SGHTS and CDR2 is YDEGEE. Trimming pared 4 bases from V and 2 bases from J, leaving 18 bases between. The CDR3 is 16 amino acids. CDR3: CASSLMTNMGNYGYTF. The CDR3 DNA reads TGTGCCAGCAGCCTGATGACGAACATGGGGAACTATGGCTACACCTTC.

This chain's CDR3 is CSSSEPAETQYF. CDR3 sequence (DNA): TGCAGCTCCTCCGAGCCCGCCGAGACCCAGTACTTC. The chain joins TRBV29-1 to TRBJ2-5, with D uncertain. The V end was cut by 8 bases, the J end by 5 bases, with 15 bases between. Germline V CDR1 and CDR2: SQVTM, ANQGSEA. The CDR3 consists of 12 residues.

The chain joins TRBV7-2 to TRBJ1-1, with D possibly being TRBD1 (5 bases). The CDR3 is 18 amino acids. V lost 5 bases to trimming and J lost 2 bases, with 24 bases between them. CDR1 and CDR2 (germline): SGHTA, FQGNSA. The CDR3 DNA reads as TGTGCCAGCAGCCCCTCCGGGGGTTTAAATTTAGGAAACACTGAAGCTTTCTTT. Translating gives CASSPSGGLNLGNTEAFF.

V usage is TRBV7-9 and J usage is TRBJ2-7; TRBD1 matches at 8 bases. The V gene's germline CDR1 is SEHNR and CDR2 FQNEAQ (reference sequence). The CDR3 loop spans 15 amino acids. J gave up 1 base and V 5 bases, and 7 bases lay outside the gene matches. The CDR3 DNA reads as TGTGCCAGCAGCGCAGGACAGGGCCAATCCTACGAGCAGTACTTC. Translation gives CASSAGQGQSYEQYF.

The V gene is TRBV14, the J gene TRBJ2-3; 10 bases map to TRBD2. The CDR3 covers 18 residues. Losses at the gene ends were 3 bases for V and 1 base for J; bases not matched to a gene: 10. Germline V gene lookup returns CDR1 SGHDN and CDR2 FVKESK. In DNA form, the CDR3 reads TGTGCCAGCAGCCATACGTCCGGGACTAGCGCTCGCACAGATACGCAGTATTTT. Protein product: CASSHTSGTSARTDTQYF.

The J gene is TRBJ1-5, the V gene TRBV7-2; 9 bases map to TRBD1. With V trimmed by 3 bases and J by 4 bases, 4 bases remained unmatched. The CDR3 runs 15 residues. Per germline, CDR1 SGHTA and CDR2 FQGNSA. CDR3 in amino acids: CASSFGQGINQPQHF. The DNA for the CDR3 is TGTGCCAGCAGCTTTGGACAGGGGATTAATCAGCCCCAGCATTTT.

The chain is built from TRBV5-1 and TRBJ2-3; either TRBD1 or TRBD2 may supply D (5 bases each). The CDR3 totals 13 residues. Germline V lookup: CDR1 SGHRS, CDR2 YFSETQ. V was trimmed by 0 bases and J by 3 bases, leaving 5 bases between them. The CDR3 is CASSLGGTDTQYF. CDR3 DNA sequence: TGCGCCAGCAGCTTGGGGGGGACAGATACGCAGTATTTT.

The V and J genes are TRBV5-6 and TRBJ2-7; 8 bases agree with TRBD2. CDR3 length equals 11 residues. The V gene's germline CDR1 is SGHDT and CDR2 YYEEEE. Trimming took 10 bases from V and 2 from J; bases not matched to a gene: 2. This CDR3 reads CASGGAYEQYF. The CDR3 nucleotides are TGTGCCTCCGGGGGGGCCTACGAGCAGTACTTC.

V gene TRBV9 combines with J gene TRBJ1-1, with a tentative D call TRBD1 (6 bases). The germline V gene has CDR1 SGDLS and CDR2 YYNGEE. The CDR3 spans 15 residues. V lost 4 bases, J lost 7 bases, and 20 bases lay in between. CDR3 residues: CASSYPPGAEGEAFF. Written as DNA, the CDR3 is TGTGCCAGCAGCTATCCCCCGGGGGCTGAAGGTGAAGCTTTCTTT.

The chain is built from TRBV11-3 and TRBJ2-3; the match to TRBD2 covers 9 bases. V lost 5 bases and J lost 0; bases outside the gene matches: 12. This CDR3 is 18 amino acids long. Germline V gives CDR1 SGHNT, CDR2 YENEEA. DNA for the CDR3: TGTGCCAGCAGCACGCTAGCGGGGATACCCCCTAGCACAGATACGCAGTATTTT. It yields the protein CASSTLAGIPPSTDTQYF. Together with reference TRBV11-3 and TRBJ2-3, the CDR3 gives the full variable domain: EAGVVQSPRYKIIEKKQPVAFWCNPISGHNTLYWYLQNLGQGPELLIRYENEEAVDDSQLPKDRFSAERLKGVDSTLKIQPAELGDSAVYLCASSTLAGIPPSTDTQYFGPGTRLTVL.

This clone was observed a few times. The CDR3 DNA reads as TGTGCCAGCAGCGTAGCAGGGCTTCCTGAAGCTTTCTTT. It translates to CASSVAGLPEAFF. This chain uses TRBV9 with TRBJ1-1, with TRBD1 as a possible D gene (5 bases). V dropped 0 bases and J dropped 6 bases, with 9 bases sitting between them. Germline V lookup: CDR1 SGDLS, CDR2 YYNGEE. The CDR3 sequence is 13 residues long.

The chain is built from TRBV12-2 and TRBJ2-7; the D call of TRBD2 is as the table states it, not checked on the DNA. TRBV12-2 is assigned pseudogene status. The CDR3 is 20 residues long. The CDR3 DNA sequence: TGTGCAAGTCGCTTAGTCGTATTGAGTCATCTAGGAGTCTATCATTACGAGCAGTACTTC. Translated, it gives CASRLVVLSHLGVYHYEQYF.

The chain employs TRBV6-5 and TRBJ2-5; TRBD1 aligns across 9 bases. The germline V gene encodes CDR1 MNHEY and CDR2 SVGAGI. The CDR3 length is 14 residues. V shed 6 bases and J 6 bases; nucleotides not matched to a gene: 8. CDR3 sequence: CASSTGTGRQTQYF. DNA for the CDR3: TGTGCCAGCAGCACCGGGACAGGGAGGCAGACCCAGTACTTC.